These T cell receptor beta chains were read from a single sample in a study of a mutant IDH1 vaccine in newly diagnosed glioma. Profiling relied on immunoSEQ multiplex PCR, and the TCRdb table lists in-frame clones only, not all of them. This sample has over 75,000 clones; approximately 78% occur once, and the top ten carry roughly 5.2%. These receptors have no known antigen. Here the sequenced sample was PBMCs, taken from a glioma patient whose treatment included an IDH1 peptide vaccine. These receptors were taken from a man aged 35 to 55 with glioma. The CDR3 runs from the conserved cysteine through the conserved F or W. The order of the fields is CDR3 DNA, CDR3 protein, clone size, D gene, V gene, J gene. A D gene is named only where the DNA matches it firmly. Size tells how often a clone was seen (once, few, many) or the class of an expanded clone, and some rows leave it out.

TGTGCCAGCAGCCAAGATCTGGAGGGACCGAAGACCCAGTACTTC	CASSQDLEGPKTQYF	NA	NA	TRBV4-2	TRBJ2-5
TGTGCCAGCAGCGTCCTTCCCTTTAGCGGGCAAGAGACCCAGTACTTC	CASSVLPFSGQETQYF	NA	TRBD2	TRBV9	TRBJ2-5
TGCGCCAGCAGCGTGGACAGGGTGAGCTCCTACGAGCAGTACTTC	CASSVDRVSSYEQYF	NA	TRBD1	TRBV5-1	TRBJ2-7
TGTGCCAGCAGCAAAGGAAAGAACCCACCGTTAGGTAAACTAGCCAAAAACATTCAGTACTTC	CASSKGKNPPLGKLAKNIQYF	NA	NA	TRBV21-1	TRBJ2-4
TGTGCCAGCAGCGGCCTCGGTATAGCGGGGGGGCGAGAGACCCAGTACTTC	CASSGLGIAGGRETQYF	NA	TRBD2	TRBV7-9	TRBJ2-5
TGTGCCAGCAGTTTGACAGTACGGCTGCCCCAGCATTTT	CASSLTVRLPQHF	few	NA	TRBV27	TRBJ1-5
TGTGCCAGCAGCTCTGTTGGCAATCAGCCCCAGCATTTT	CASSSVGNQPQHF	NA	NA	TRBV27	TRBJ1-5
TGTGCCAGCAGCGACCCTAAGGGGGGGCTGGACACCGGGGAGCTGTTTTTT	CASSDPKGGLDTGELFF	NA	NA	TRBV5-4	TRBJ2-2
TGCGCCAGCAGCTCTACCGGGGAGCTGTTTTTT	CASSSTGELFF	NA	NA	TRBV5-1	TRBJ2-2
TGTGCCAGCAGCCAAGAGACAGGGGCGGGTGGCTACACCTTC	CASSQETGAGGYTF	NA	TRBD1	TRBV4-2	TRBJ1-2
TGCAGCGTTGAAGGCAGCACAGATACGCAGTATTTT	CSVEGSTDTQYF	NA	NA	TRBV29-1	TRBJ2-3